This entry lists 21 T cell receptor beta chains sequenced from one sample in a study of siplizumab effects on memory and regulatory T cells. Sequencing used immunoSEQ multiplex PCR; TCRdb keeps in-frame clones, though not all of them. The table shows over 85,000 clones, with 94% occurring only once. Material: non-Treg CD4+ T cells sorted from blood. The receptor set was obtained from a human donor in good health.

This chain connects TRBV6-1 to TRBJ1-3; 8 bases are a match to TRBD1. V shed 1 base, J shed 5 bases, and the junction held 10 bases outside the gene matches. Per germline, CDR1 MNHNS and CDR2 SASEGT. This CDR3 comprises 17 residues. The CDR3 bases are TGTGCCAGCAGTGAAGTGGTGACGGACAGGGCTCGAAACACCATATATTTT. Translation: CASSEVVTDRARNTIYF.

The V and J genes are TRBV14 and TRBJ2-7; D not resolved. The CDR3 contains 12 residues. Germline CDR1 reads SGHDN; CDR2 reads FVKESK. Trimming removed 0 bases from V and 6 bases from J, with 6 bases in between. The CDR3: CASSQDRIEQYF. CDR3 nucleotides: TGTGCCAGCAGCCAAGACCGCATCGAGCAGTACTTC.

V and J are TRBV6-1 and TRBJ2-7; the D is unclear. The CDR3 totals 12 residues. CDR1 is MNHNS, CDR2 SASEGT, per germline. Between the trimmed V and J ends, which lost 4 bases and 6 bases, there was a span of 10 bases. The CDR3 DNA follows: TGTGCCAGCAGTGCCCCGTTGCCCGAGCAGTACTTC. Amino acids: CASSAPLPEQYF.

V usage is TRBV14 and J usage is TRBJ2-3, with D uncertain. V lost 1 base and J 9 bases, leaving 14 bases between the germline ends. The CDR3 runs 14 residues. Per the germline V gene, CDR1 is SGHDN and CDR2 is FVKESK. Here the CDR3 reads CASSQANPGQTQYF. CDR3 DNA: TGTGCCAGCAGCCAAGCTAATCCTGGCCAAACGCAGTATTTT.

The V call is TRBV6-5, the J call TRBJ2-3; D unclear. The CDR3 covers 11 residues. The V gene's germline CDR1 is MNHEY and CDR2 SVGAGI. V was cut by 6 bases and J by 6 bases, with 7 bases left in between. As DNA, the CDR3 is TGTGCCAGCAGACAAATTGATACGCAGTATTTT. It codes for CASRQIDTQYF.

The chain carries TRBV5-5 and TRBJ1-1, with unresolved D. The length of the CDR3 is 13 residues. CDR1 is SGHKS and CDR2 is YYEKEE in the germline V gene (reference sequence). Trimming took off 2 bases at V and 1 base at J, with 6 bases between the two ends. Here the CDR3 reads CASSLMENTEAFF. CDR3 bases: TGTGCCAGCAGCTTAATGGAGAACACTGAAGCTTTCTTT. Full variable domain (remainder filled in from reference TRBV5-5 and TRBJ1-1): DAGVTQSPTHLIKTRGQQVTLRCSPISGHKSVSWYQQVLGQGPQFIFQYYEKEERGRGNFPDRFSARQFPNYSSELNVNALLLGDSALYLCASSLMENTEAFFGQGTRLTVV.

This chain joins TRBV29-1 and TRBJ2-7; D may correspond to TRBD1 or TRBD2 (5 bases each). Germline loops: CDR1 SQVTM, CDR2 ANQGSEA. The CDR3 consists of 12 residues. Trimming left V 4 bases short and J 2 bases short, with 9 bases between. The CDR3 DNA is TGCAGCGTTGGGGTGGGGGCCTACGAGCAGTACTTC. It translates to CSVGVGAYEQYF.

The chain is built from TRBV5-1 and TRBJ2-5; TRBD2 might be the D (6 bases). Between the trimmed V and J ends, which lost 0 bases and 5 bases, there was a span of 14 bases. Germline-derived CDR1 and CDR2 are SGHRS and YFSETQ. CDR3 length: 15 amino acids. CDR3 protein: CASSLGWRELETQYF. CDR3 sequence (DNA): TGCGCCAGCAGCTTGGGCTGGAGGGAGCTGGAGACCCAGTACTTC.

V is TRBV7-9 and J is TRBJ2-7, with 11 bases matching TRBD2. Germline loops: CDR1 SEHNR, CDR2 FQNEAQ (reference sequence). V lost 1 base and J lost 5; bases outside the gene matches: 4. This CDR3 has 15 amino acids. CDR3 amino acids: CASSLGLAGGHEQYF. CDR3 in DNA: TGTGCCAGCAGCTTAGGCCTAGCGGGGGGCCACGAGCAGTACTTC.

This clone was recorded once. V usage is TRBV6-4 and J usage is TRBJ2-2; D is undetermined. The V and J ends lost 6 bases and 4 bases respectively, with 12 bases between them. The CDR3 loop spans 14 amino acids. Germline V gives CDR1 MRHNA, CDR2 SNTAGT. The CDR3 nucleotides read TGTGCCAGCAGGCCTCAGTCTACCACCGGGGAGCTGTTTTTT. As protein: CASRPQSTTGELFF.

J is TRBJ2-3 and V is TRBV30; D not certain. The CDR3 has 11 amino acids. V gave up 4 bases and J gave up 6 bases, with 8 bases separating them. Germline CDR1 is GTSNPN and CDR2 is SVGIG (reference sequence). The CDR3 nucleotides read TGTGCCTGGACCCGAAGGGATACGCAGTATTTT. Protein product: CAWTRRDTQYF.

The V call is TRBV30, the J call TRBJ2-5; D not resolved. This CDR3 has 12 amino acids. Germline values: CDR1 GTSNPN, CDR2 SVGIG (reference sequence). V was clipped by 5 bases and J by 5 bases, with 12 bases between them. The DNA for the CDR3 is TGTGCCTGGGGGGAAGCATGGGAGACCCAGTACTTC. Its protein is CAWGEAWETQYF.

The chain combines TRBV4-2 with TRBJ2-1; D is ambiguous. The CDR3 sequence is 18 residues long. The germline CDR1 and CDR2 sequences are LGHNA and YNFKEQ. V lost 5 bases, J lost 0 bases, and 20 bases lay in between. The CDR3 region is CASSIITGPASSYNEQFF. CDR3 sequence (DNA): TGTGCCAGCAGCATTATAACGGGTCCCGCGAGCTCCTACAATGAGCAGTTCTTC.

The V and J genes are TRBV7-2 and TRBJ2-1; 8 bases are shared with TRBD2. The CDR3 spans 17 residues. Germline loops: CDR1 SGHTA, CDR2 FQGNSA. Trimming at V came to 1 base and at J to 2 bases, leaving 7 bases not matched to a gene. The CDR3 coding sequence is TGTGCCAGCAGCTTAGGTGTCGGGAGGGCCGCCTACAATGAGCAGTTCTTC. This encodes CASSLGVGRAAYNEQFF.

This sequence joins TRBV5-6 and TRBJ2-1; TRBD2 aligns across 15 bases. Germline V gene sequence: CDR1 SGHDT, CDR2 YYEEEE. This CDR3 is 18 amino acids long. V trimming: 3 bases; J trimming: 0 bases; junction bases outside the gene matches: 4. The chain's CDR3 is CASSSGTSGRYSYNEQFF. In nucleotides, the CDR3 is TGTGCCAGCAGCTCCGGGACTAGCGGGAGGTACTCCTACAATGAGCAGTTCTTC.

This chain links TRBV7-9 with TRBJ2-2, with 7 positions matching TRBD1. The germline V gene encodes CDR1 SEHNR and CDR2 FQNEAQ (reference sequence). V shed 2 bases and J 7 bases; nucleotides not matched to a gene: 4. The CDR3 is 14 amino acids. The CDR3 is CASSLRTGDGELFF. The CDR3 DNA follows: TGTGCCAGCAGCTTAAGGACAGGCGACGGGGAGCTGTTTTTT. The whole variable domain, filled in from reference TRBV7-9 and TRBJ2-2, reads DTGVSQNPRHKITKRGQNVTFRCDPISEHNRLYWYRQTLGQGPEFLTYFQNEAQLEKSRLLSDRFSAERPKGSFSTLEIQRTEQGDSAMYLCASSLRTGDGELFFGEGSRLTVL.

V is TRBV25-1 and J is TRBJ2-1, with 8 bases fitting TRBD2. The germline V gene has CDR1 MGHDK and CDR2 SYGVNS. V shed 1 base, J shed 1 base, and the junction held 9 bases outside the gene matches. This CDR3 has 18 residues. CDR3: CASSESPGAGGSYNEQFF. CDR3 nucleotides: TGTGCCAGCAGTGAATCCCCCGGGGCGGGAGGTTCCTACAATGAGCAGTTCTTC.

The chain has TRBV7-3 and TRBJ2-5; TRBD1 matches 8 bases. This CDR3 has 18 residues. CDR1 is SGHTA and CDR2 is FQGTGA in the germline V gene. The V gene end was trimmed by 5 bases and the J gene end by 2 bases; junction bases not matched to a gene: 16. Here the CDR3 reads CASSKQTGDKVEQETQYF. Written as DNA, the CDR3 is TGTGCCAGCAGCAAACAGACAGGGGACAAGGTAGAACAAGAGACCCAGTACTTC.

The chain combines TRBV4-1 with TRBJ2-7; 10 bases are a match to TRBD2. This CDR3 comprises 16 residues. Germline CDR1 is MGHRA and CDR2 is YSYEKL. Germline trimming cut 3 bases from V and 0 bases from J; bases unmatched to any gene: 5. This CDR3 reads CASSHPPSGGSYEQYF. The CDR3 DNA reads as TGCGCCAGCAGCCACCCACCTAGCGGGGGCTCCTACGAGCAGTACTTC.

This chain uses TRBV6-1 with TRBJ2-2; D not resolved. The CDR3 spans 16 residues. V dropped 2 bases and J dropped 2 bases, with 12 bases sitting between them. In germline, CDR1 is MNHNS, CDR2 SASEGT. CDR3 bases: TGTGCCAGCAGTGAAACCCCTCCACCTAACACCGGGGAGCTGTTTTTT. Residues: CASSETPPPNTGELFF.

This sequence joins TRBV7-2 and TRBJ2-3; D not certain. The V and J ends lost 1 base and 4 bases respectively, with 9 bases between them. The CDR3 covers 14 residues. Germline V CDR1 and CDR2: SGHTA, FQGNSA. The DNA of the CDR3 is TGTGCCAGCAGCTTAGGACCCTCAGCAGATACGCAGTATTTT. It codes for CASSLGPSADTQYF.